This TCR beta chain was identified in a study of T-cell memory formation after mild COVID-19. Study at large: Largely, the TCR clusters proved donor specific. Notes on the study in general: For contracting clones, CD4+ ones sat mainly in CM and EM, CD8+ in EMRA. Nothing showed for sure that second-wave clones peaking on day 37 were SARS-CoV-2 specific.

Barcoded TCR alpha and TCR beta cDNA libraries with UMIs came from 5'RACE using constant-segment primers. From the 5' RACE reads, TCRdb called clonotypes with MiXCR, one entry per CDR3 protein. The sample includes over 450,000 distinct CDR3 sequences, roughly 20% of them seen just once. This clonotype was detected a few times. Its antigen is not identified. The V and J ends lost 4 bases and 13 bases respectively, with 21 bases between them. CDR3 length: 14 residues. Per the germline V gene, CDR1 is KGHSH and CDR2 is LQKENI. This chain joins TRBV18 and TRBJ2-3; TRBD2 might be the D (6 bases). The material sequenced was PBMCs or a T cell subset sorted from them (not recorded which). This TCR was sampled from an adult woman who had mild COVID-19 (a few samples of this study predate the infection). Cell type and time point are not known. The CDR3 nucleotides read TGTGCCAGCTCACACACCCCGACGCGGGACCAGGAGTATTTT. It encodes CASSHTPTRDQEYF.